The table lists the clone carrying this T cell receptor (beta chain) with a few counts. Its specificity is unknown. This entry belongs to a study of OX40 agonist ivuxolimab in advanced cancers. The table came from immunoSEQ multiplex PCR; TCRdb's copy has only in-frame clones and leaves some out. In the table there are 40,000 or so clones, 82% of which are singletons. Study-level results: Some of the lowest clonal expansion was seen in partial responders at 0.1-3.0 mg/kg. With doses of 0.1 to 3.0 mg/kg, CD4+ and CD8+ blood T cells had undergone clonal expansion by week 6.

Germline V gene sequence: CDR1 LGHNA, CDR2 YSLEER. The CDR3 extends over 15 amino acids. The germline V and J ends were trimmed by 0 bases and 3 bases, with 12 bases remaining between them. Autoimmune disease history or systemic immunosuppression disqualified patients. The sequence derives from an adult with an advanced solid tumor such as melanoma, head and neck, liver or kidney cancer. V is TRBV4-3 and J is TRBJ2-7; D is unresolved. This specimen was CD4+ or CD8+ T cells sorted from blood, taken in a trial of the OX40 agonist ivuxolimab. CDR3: CASSQESMWSYEQYF. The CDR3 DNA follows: TGCGCCAGCAGCCAAGAGTCAATGTGGAGCTACGAGCAGTACTTC.